This entry lists 11 T cell receptor beta chains sequenced from one sample in a study of control samples from healthy donors and cancer patients. Libraries were prepared by immunoSEQ multiplex PCR; TCRdb keeps only in-frame clonotypes and omits some of them. The repertoire has 150,000 or so clones, 70% to 90% of them found once; the top ten carry around 12%. Sequencing used blood. Every receptor here comes from a man aged 25-45 years in good health.

This clone was counted a single time. This chain links TRBV9 with TRBJ1-1, with 7 positions matching TRBD1. V dropped 1 base and J dropped 1; count of bases not matched to a gene: 16. The CDR3 loop spans 19 amino acids. Looked up from germline, CDR1 is SGDLS and CDR2 is YYNGEE. The CDR3 reads CASSVNGRYLGDRNTEAFF. CDR3 coding DNA: TGTGCCAGCAGCGTAAATGGAAGGTACCTGGGGGACAGGAACACTGAAGCTTTCTTT.

The rearrangement uses TRBV13 and TRBJ2-7, with D maybe TRBD2 (6 bases). Germline-derived CDR1 and CDR2 are PRHDT and FYEKMQ (reference sequence). V dropped 5 bases and J dropped 2 bases, with 16 bases sitting between them. This CDR3 has 15 amino acids. The CDR3 sequence: CASSIRDLSTYEQYF. CDR3 nucleotides: TGTGCCAGCAGCATCCGGGACTTAAGCACCTACGAGCAGTACTTC.

The gene calls are TRBV7-2 and TRBJ1-2; D is ambiguous. The CDR3 sequence is 13 residues long. Germline lookup yields CDR1 SGHTA and CDR2 FQGNSA. Trimming took 5 bases from V and 4 from J, leaving 11 bases between them. CDR3 bases: TGTGCCAGCAGCATCGACGGCTTCTATGGCTACACCTTC. Its translation: CASSIDGFYGYTF.

The chain has TRBV12-3 or TRBV12-4 and TRBJ2-7; 7 positions match TRBD2. This CDR3 is 13 amino acids long. J gave up 7 bases and V 3 bases, and 6 bases lay outside the gene matches. CDR3 nucleotide sequence: TGTGCCAGCAGTTTTACGGGAGGAGGTGAGCAGTACTTC. Translated, it gives CASSFTGGGEQYF.

The sample holds one count of this clone. The chain has TRBV18 and TRBJ1-1; D gene unclear. Trimming took 6 bases from V and 7 from J, leaving 15 bases between them. Germline lookup yields CDR1 KGHSH and CDR2 LQKENI. The length of the CDR3 is 13 residues. The CDR3 spells CASSRGRWHEAFF. Written as DNA, the CDR3 is TGTGCCAGCTCTCGAGGAAGGTGGCATGAAGCTTTCTTT.

The J gene is TRBJ2-6, the V gene TRBV6-2 or TRBV6-3; D not certain. Germline lookup yields CDR1 MNHEY and CDR2 SVGEGT. The CDR3 is 16 amino acids. V lost 0 bases and J 4 bases, leaving 10 bases between the germline ends. The CDR3, as DNA: TGTGCCAGCAGTTACTCGGCCCCGCCCGGGGCCAACGTCCTGACTTTC. It specifies CASSYSAPPGANVLTF.

This clone was seen only once. This chain joins TRBV11-2 and TRBJ2-4; no definite D call. V lost 2 bases, J lost 1 base, and 15 bases lay in between. The CDR3 covers 17 residues. In germline, CDR1 is SGHAT, CDR2 FQNNGV. The CDR3 loop is CASSLSTPVRAKNIQYF. The CDR3 bases are TGTGCCAGCAGCTTATCCACCCCGGTTCGTGCCAAAAACATTCAGTACTTC.

Worth noting for this clone: Other DNA variants within this sample encode the same CDR3. J is TRBJ1-1 and V is TRBV5-1; the D is unclear. Per the germline V gene, CDR1 is SGHRS and CDR2 is YFSETQ. The V end lost 2 bases, the J end lost 1 base, and 6 bases lay between the germline ends. This CDR3 comprises 13 residues. CDR3 amino acids: CASSFRENTEAFF. The CDR3 DNA sequence: TGCGCCAGCAGCTTCCGGGAGAACACTGAAGCTTTCTTT.

The chain links TRBV28 to TRBJ2-1; a possible D gene is TRBD2 (6 bases). Germline CDR1 reads MDHEN; CDR2 reads SYDVKM. The CDR3 has 15 residues. V was pared by 6 bases and J by 0 bases, with 12 bases between. The CDR3 DNA reads as TGTGCCAGCAGCCTAGCGCCGAGCTCCTACAATGAGCAGTTCTTC. The encoded protein is CASSLAPSSYNEQFF. Complete variable domain (other parts from reference TRBV28 and TRBJ2-1): DVKVTQSSRYLVKRTGEKVFLECVQDMDHENMFWYRQDPGLGLRLIYFSYDVKMKEKGDIPEGYSVSREKKERFSLILESASTNQTSMYLCASSLAPSSYNEQFFGPGTRLTVL.

The gene calls are TRBV12-5 and TRBJ2-1; D is tentatively TRBD1 or TRBD2 (5 bases each). The CDR3 totals 18 residues. Germline CDR1 reads LGHNT; CDR2 reads FRNRAP. Deletions cut 0 bases from V and 0 bases from J, with 15 bases between. The CDR3 sequence is CASGLVGDEPSSYNEQFF. The DNA for the CDR3 is TGTGCTAGTGGTTTGGTAGGGGACGAGCCCTCCTCCTACAATGAGCAGTTCTTC.

The V call is TRBV6-6, the J call TRBJ2-7; possibly TRBD2 for D (6 bases). CDR1 and CDR2 (germline): MNHNY, SVGAGI (reference sequence). V was trimmed by 6 bases and J by 5 bases, leaving 17 bases between them. The CDR3 length is 14 residues. DNA of the CDR3: TGTGCCAGCAGCCGCCGTGACGGGAGAAACGAGCAGTACTTC. Amino acid sequence: CASSRRDGRNEQYF.